This T cell receptor beta chain appears in the sequencing data of a study of blood T cell repertoires in COVID-19. This clone is a singleton in its sample. Per the germline V gene, CDR1 is SNHLY and CDR2 is FYNNEI. J was trimmed by 2 bases and V by 6 bases; bases with no gene match: 3. This CDR3 contains 13 residues. As processed by the authors: From reference gene primer amplification, estimates of nucleated cell counts were derived. Clones were read by immunoSEQ multiplex PCR, and TCRdb kept only the in-frame ones, dropping some. V and J calls and clone size are copied from that table; D and trimming were computed from the DNA. This table has fewer than 85,000 clones, over 75% appearing once.

The genes are TRBV2 and TRBJ2-5, with TRBD2 matching over 7 bases. The specimen was peripheral blood. This receptor was obtained from a human donor in a cohort sampled during active COVID-19. CDR3 loop: CASRRGTQETQYF. The CDR3, as DNA: TGTGCCAGCAGGCGGGGGACGCAAGAGACCCAGTACTTC.